This is a list of T cell receptor beta chains from one sample in a study of cytomegalovirus exposure and HLA in healthy donors. The repertoire was sequenced with immunoSEQ multiplex PCR; TCRdb's copy has only in-frame clones and lacks some. The sample has 60,000 to 70,000 clones; around 80% are singletons. The specimen sequenced was PBMCs. The receptor source for this set is a woman aged 25 to 39 in good health and CMV-seronegative. Each CDR3 is given with its conserved first and last residue. D genes are given only for firm matches. Where a row states a size, it is once, few, many or the class of an expanded clone; other rows omit it.

V	size	D	J	CDR3	DNA
TRBV6-6	-	-	TRBJ2-1	CASGPYNEQFF	TGTGCCAGCGGGCCCTACAATGAGCAGTTCTTC
TRBV29-1	-	-	TRBJ2-2	CSVRQNTGELFF	TGCAGCGTTCGACAGAACACCGGGGAGCTGTTTTTT
TRBV6-5	-	-	TRBJ2-7	CASRGLGTFVGEQYF	TGTGCCAGCAGGGGTCTAGGGACATTTGTCGGCGAGCAGTACTTC
TRBV28	-	-	TRBJ2-2	CASSGTGGGSGELFF	TGTGCCAGCAGTGGTACAGGTGGCGGTTCCGGGGAGCTGTTTTTT
TRBV4-3	-	-	TRBJ2-7	CASSREQGSYEQYF	TGCGCCAGCAGCCGGGAACAGGGCTCCTACGAGCAGTACTTC
TRBV10-3	-	TRBD2	TRBJ2-1	CATSSGMDEQFF	TGTGCCACCTCTAGCGGGATGGATGAGCAGTTCTTC
TRBV10-1	-	TRBD2	TRBJ2-5	CASSESGGFETQYF	TGCGCCAGCAGTGAGTCGGGAGGGTTTGAGACCCAGTACTTC
TRBV5-1	-	-	TRBJ1-2	CASSLDGEIYGYTF	TGCGCCAGCAGCTTGGACGGAGAGATTTATGGCTACACCTTC
TRBV5-8	-	-	TRBJ1-4	CASSLRVDEKLFF	TGTGCCAGCAGCCTACGGGTGGATGAAAAACTGTTTTTT
TRBV6-1	-	TRBD1	TRBJ1-5	CASSHRGSNQPQHF	TGTGCCAGCAGCCACAGGGGGAGCAATCAGCCCCAGCATTTT
TRBV6-5	-	TRBD2	TRBJ2-7	CASSRLAGVGYEQYF	TGTGCCAGCAGCCGACTAGCGGGAGTCGGCTACGAGCAGTACTTC
TRBV29-1	-	TRBD2	TRBJ2-1	CSAGLAGGFEQFF	TGCAGCGCGGGACTAGCGGGAGGCTTTGAGCAGTTCTTC
TRBV29-1	-	TRBD1	TRBJ1-1	CSVETGQNTEAFF	TGCAGCGTAGAGACAGGGCAGAACACTGAAGCTTTCTTT
TRBV5-1	-	TRBD2	TRBJ2-7	CASSRLAGDLEQYF	TGCGCCAGCAGTCGACTAGCGGGAGACCTCGAGCAGTACTTC
TRBV30	-	-	TRBJ1-1	CAWSVGWGSEDTEAFF	TGTGCCTGGAGTGTAGGATGGGGCTCAGAGGACACTGAAGCTTTCTTT
TRBV20-1	-	-	TRBJ2-5	CSATGETQYF	TGCAGTGCTACGGGGGAGACCCAGTACTTC
TRBV4-1	-	-	TRBJ2-3	CASSQGPARADTQYF	TGCGCCAGCAGCCAAGGGCCGGCGAGGGCAGATACGCAGTATTTT
TRBV5-1	few	TRBD2	TRBJ2-2	CASSPGGAGANTGELFF	TGCGCCAGCAGCCCGGGAGGGGCAGGGGCAAACACCGGGGAGCTGTTTTTT